This TCR beta chain was observed in a study of T-cell reconstitution after alpha-beta-depleted transplantation in children. Unique molecular identifiers were built into the TCRbeta library. TCRdb re-derived calls from the PCR reads in MiXCR, one entry per CDR3 protein. The data show some 490,000 distinct CDR3 sequences, about 12% seen once. This clonotype showed up just a few times. This CDR3 is 13 amino acids long. V dropped 2 bases and J dropped 6 bases, with 10 bases sitting between them. Germline V gene sequence: CDR1 MNHEY, CDR2 SVGAGI. The material sequenced was PBMCs from the stem cell graft donor, taken from the stem cell graft. The sequence derives from a human donor who donated a stem cell graft to a child with combined immunodeficiency. The chain is built from TRBV6-5 and TRBJ1-2; tentatively, D is TRBD1 (6 bases). CDR3 nucleotides: TGTGCCAGCAGTTACGGACAGAGCGATGGCTACACCTTC. Translating it yields CASSYGQSDGYTF.